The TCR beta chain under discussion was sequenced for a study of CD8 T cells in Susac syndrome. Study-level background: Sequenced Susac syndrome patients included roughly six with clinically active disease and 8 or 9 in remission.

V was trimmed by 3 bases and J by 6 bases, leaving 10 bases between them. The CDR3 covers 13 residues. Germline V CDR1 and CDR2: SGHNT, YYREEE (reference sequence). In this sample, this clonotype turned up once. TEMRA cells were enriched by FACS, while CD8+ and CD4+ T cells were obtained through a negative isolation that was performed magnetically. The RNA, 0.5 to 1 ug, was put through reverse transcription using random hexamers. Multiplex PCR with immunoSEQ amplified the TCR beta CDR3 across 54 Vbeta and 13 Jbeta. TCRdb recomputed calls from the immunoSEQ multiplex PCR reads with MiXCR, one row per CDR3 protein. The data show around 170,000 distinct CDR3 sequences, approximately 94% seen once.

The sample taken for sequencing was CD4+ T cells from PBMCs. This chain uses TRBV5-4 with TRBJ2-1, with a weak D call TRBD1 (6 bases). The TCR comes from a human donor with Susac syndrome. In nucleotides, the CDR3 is TGTGCCAGCAGCTCAAACAGGGTCAATGAGCAGTTCTTC. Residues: CASSSNRVNEQFF.